This T cell receptor (beta chain) was found in a study of control samples from healthy donors and cancer patients. The protocol was immunoSEQ multiplex PCR, while the TCRdb copy is restricted to in-frame clones and leaves out a portion. The specimen's table records around 190,000 clones. The source material was blood. The TCR comes from a woman aged 25 to 39 in good health.

In DNA form, the CDR3 reads TGTGCCAGCAGTTTAGGGGCTAGCGGGGCCTACGAGCAGTACTTC. Protein sequence: CASSLGASGAYEQYF. The chain employs TRBV27 and TRBJ2-7; TRBD2 matches at 9 bases. This CDR3 is 15 amino acids long. Per germline, CDR1 MNHEY and CDR2 SMNVEV (reference sequence). The trim removed 2 bases at V and 2 bases at J, leaving 4 bases unmatched.